The rows below give T cell receptor beta chains drawn from one sample of a study of spatial heterogeneity in lung cancer. TCRdb reprocessed the 5' RACE reads with MiXCR, giving one entry per CDR3 protein. The sample lists some 100,000 distinct CDR3 sequences; roughly 12% were seen once. Sequences were derived from PBMCs, sampled at surgery. These receptors were taken from a male donor with early-stage non-small cell lung cancer. The CDR3 runs from the conserved cysteine through the conserved F or W. The D gene is left open where the match is weak. Some rows have no size entry. The others give once, few or many, or a class for an expanded clone.

TGCAGTGCTTCCCCCGGGACTAGCGGCACAGATACGCAGTATTTT,CSASPGTSGTDTQYF,TRBD2,TRBV20-1,TRBJ2-3,NA
TGTGCCAGCAGCTTAAGTGGGGCGCGGAACAATGAGCAGTTCTTC,CASSLSGARNNEQFF,NA,TRBV7-9,TRBJ2-1,NA
TGTGCCAGCAGCTTAGTCGGCGGCGGGACCTGGTCTCTTAATGAGCAGTTCTTC,CASSLVGGGTWSLNEQFF,NA,TRBV7-2,TRBJ2-1,NA
TGTGCCAGCAGTCCTAACCGGGACACCATCTCTGGAAACACCATATATTTT,CASSPNRDTISGNTIYF,NA,TRBV27,TRBJ1-3,many
TGTGCCATCAGGGCCACAGGGCCCGAGCAGTACTTC,CAIRATGPEQYF,NA,TRBV10-3,TRBJ2-7,many
TGTGCCAGCAGCATCCCCCACGGGGAGCTGTTTTTT,CASSIPHGELFF,NA,TRBV7-6,TRBJ2-2,NA
TGTGCCAGCAGTTCCTTAGAAACGGCTAGGGCCAACGTCCTGACTTTC,CASSSLETARANVLTF,NA,TRBV28,TRBJ2-6,many
TGTGCCATCGGGACTAGCAAGTCTAGCACAGATACGCAGTATTTT,CAIGTSKSSTDTQYF,TRBD2,TRBV10-3,TRBJ2-3,many
TGTGCCAGCAGCTTGGAGGGGAGAGAGACCCAGTACTTC,CASSLEGRETQYF,NA,TRBV11-2,TRBJ2-5,many
TGCGCCAGCAAGGGGACGGGACACAATGAGCAGTTCTTC,CASKGTGHNEQFF,NA,TRBV5-1,TRBJ2-1,few
TGTGCCAGTAGTCCCCCCGGGACAAGGTGGTATGAGCAGTTCTTC,CASSPPGTRWYEQFF,NA,TRBV28,TRBJ2-1,NA
TGCAGCGTTTTGCACAACTCCTACAATGAGCAGTTCTTC,CSVLHNSYNEQFF,NA,TRBV29-1,TRBJ2-1,NA
TGTGCCAGCAGAAACACCGGGACTAGCGAAGAGCAGTACTTC,CASRNTGTSEEQYF,TRBD2,TRBV27,TRBJ2-7,few
TGCAGTGCTAGGGAGGACAATGAGCAGTTCTTC,CSAREDNEQFF,NA,TRBV20-1,TRBJ2-1,few
TGTGCCAGCATTCGCACTGGAGGAGTTCTTGGAGCTTTCTTT,CASIRTGGVLGAFF,NA,TRBV6-2/TRBV6-3,TRBJ1-1,many
TGCGCCAGCAGCTTTACGGGGGCCCTAGGCGCAGATACGCAGTATTTT,CASSFTGALGADTQYF,NA,TRBV5-1,TRBJ2-3,once
TGTGCCAGCAGCTGGGACAGGGACATGAACACTGAAGCTTTCTTT,CASSWDRDMNTEAFF,TRBD1,TRBV6-2/TRBV6-3,TRBJ1-1,many
TGCAGTGCTAATGTGGCTAGCGGGAGCTACGAGCAGTACTTC,CSANVASGSYEQYF,TRBD2,TRBV20-1,TRBJ2-7,many
TGTGCCAGCAGCGGAGGGAACTATGGCTACACCTTC,CASSGGNYGYTF,NA,TRBV3-1,TRBJ1-2,many
TGCAGCGTTGAAGCTAGCGGACACACAGATACGCAGTATTTT,CSVEASGHTDTQYF,TRBD2,TRBV29-1,TRBJ2-3,few
TGTGCCAGCAGCCCACCCCGAACAGGGGACTATGGCTACACCTTC,CASSPPRTGDYGYTF,TRBD1,TRBV7-9,TRBJ1-2,NA
TGCAGTGCTAGAGATCGAGCCGGGACAGGGAAAAGCTACGAGCAGTACTTC,CSARDRAGTGKSYEQYF,TRBD1,TRBV20-1,TRBJ2-7,NA
TGCGCCAGCAGCTTGGCTCAGTCCACCGGGGAGCTGTTTTTT,CASSLAQSTGELFF,NA,TRBV5-1,TRBJ2-2,few
TGTGCCAGCTCACGCGGGGGATTCAGGGGAAGCACTTCGGATACGCAGTATTTT,CASSRGGFRGSTSDTQYF,NA,TRBV18,TRBJ2-3,few
TGCAGTGCTAGAGATTGGGCGGGGGCCCTCGCCAACTATGGCTACACCTTC,CSARDWAGALANYGYTF,NA,TRBV20-1,TRBJ1-2,few
TGTGCCAGCAGACTGACGACAGGGGAATTCGCAGATACGCAGTATTTT,CASRLTTGEFADTQYF,TRBD1,TRBV28,TRBJ2-3,few
TGTGCCAGTAGTCCCAACCGGGGTACTAGCGGGAGGAAGACCCAGTACTTC,CASSPNRGTSGRKTQYF,TRBD2,TRBV19,TRBJ2-5,NA
TGTGCCAGTAGTCTTGGGAGTTCTAGCAATCAGCCCCAGCATTTT,CASSLGSSSNQPQHF,NA,TRBV19,TRBJ1-5,many
TGCAGTGCTAGAGGGGCGGGGAATCAGCCCCAGCATTTT,CSARGAGNQPQHF,NA,TRBV20-1,TRBJ1-5,few
TGTGCCAGCAGCTTAATTGGGCAGGGGGGTCAGCCCCAGCATTTT,CASSLIGQGGQPQHF,TRBD1,TRBV7-2,TRBJ1-5,few
TGCGCCAGCAGCCAAGGGTACGAAAAACTGTTTTTT,CASSQGYEKLFF,NA,TRBV4-3,TRBJ1-4,NA
TGCGCCAGCAGTGATCCCGGGTCCACGGCGTCACCCCTCCACTTT,CASSDPGSTASPLHF,NA,TRBV10-2,TRBJ1-6,few
TGTGCCAGCCAGGAAGCGGGGACCTATGGCTACACCTTC,CASQEAGTYGYTF,NA,TRBV28,TRBJ1-2,many
TGTGCCAGCAGTTACGCAGCTGGTGGCTACACCTTC,CASSYAAGGYTF,NA,TRBV6-5,TRBJ1-2,few
TGCAGTGCTGGATTGACAGGGCAGGGCGAGCAGTACTTC,CSAGLTGQGEQYF,TRBD1,TRBV20-1,TRBJ2-7,few
TGTGCCAGCAGTTACATCTGGGGGCGTTCGGGTGGCAATCAGCCCCAGCATTTT,CASSYIWGRSGGNQPQHF,NA,TRBV6-2/TRBV6-3,TRBJ1-5,NA
TGTGCCAGCAGCCCCGACCCAGCCTGGCACGGGACCCAGTACTTC,CASSPDPAWHGTQYF,NA,TRBV12-3/TRBV12-4,TRBJ2-5,NA
TGTGCCAGCAGCCTAGCGGCGGGGGAGACCCAGTACTTC,CASSLAAGETQYF,TRBD2,TRBV12-3/TRBV12-4,TRBJ2-5,NA
TGCAGTGCACACCAGGGGGGCGTCTCTGAAGCTTTCTTT,CSAHQGGVSEAFF,TRBD1,TRBV20-1,TRBJ1-1,few
TGTGCCAGCAGCCCCTCGGGGGGTTTGTACGAGCAGTACTTC,CASSPSGGLYEQYF,TRBD2,TRBV6-6,TRBJ2-7,few
TGCAGCGTTTCATCTTCCCAAGAGACCCAGTACTTC,CSVSSSQETQYF,NA,TRBV29-1,TRBJ2-5,few
TGTGCCAGCAGTGAGGACAGGGGGGAAGCAGATACGCAGTATTTT,CASSEDRGEADTQYF,TRBD1,TRBV6-1,TRBJ2-3,many
TGTGCCAGCAGTTTAGCAGGGGGTTTAGGTTCACCCCTCCACTTT,CASSLAGGLGSPLHF,TRBD1,TRBV28,TRBJ1-6,few
TGTGCCAGCAGTTATACAGATCGTAATGGCTACACCTTC,CASSYTDRNGYTF,NA,TRBV27,TRBJ1-2,few
TGCAGTGCATTCAGGGGGTTGAGCACCGGGGAGCTGTTTTTT,CSAFRGLSTGELFF,TRBD1,TRBV20-1,TRBJ2-2,few
TGTGCCAGCAGCTTGGCGGGGGGTACGAACACTGAAGCTTTCTTT,CASSLAGGTNTEAFF,NA,TRBV5-4,TRBJ1-1,once
TGTGCCAGCAGCCCAGGAGAGGTCCCCGATACGCAGTATTTT,CASSPGEVPDTQYF,NA,TRBV11-3,TRBJ2-3,NA
TGTGCCAGCAGCTCCGTCAGGCGGGACAGGGACTACAATGAGCAGTTCTTC,CASSSVRRDRDYNEQFF,TRBD1,TRBV7-2,TRBJ2-1,many
TGCAGCGTTGGGGACAGCGTGCAGTACTTC,CSVGDSVQYF,TRBD1,TRBV29-1,TRBJ2-7,many
TGCAGTGCTCCCTCAGTGGGCGGCTACACCTTC,CSAPSVGGYTF,NA,TRBV20-1,TRBJ1-2,many
TGTGCCATCAGTGAGTCCGGGGTCGGGGAGCAGTACTTC,CAISESGVGEQYF,NA,TRBV10-3,TRBJ2-7,NA
TGTGCCACCAGTGATTTGCCCGGACAGGGGAAGGACTCTGGCTACACCTTC,CATSDLPGQGKDSGYTF,TRBD1,TRBV24-1,TRBJ1-2,few
TGTGCCAGCTCACCACGGAACTCTGGAAACACCATATATTTT,CASSPRNSGNTIYF,NA,TRBV18,TRBJ1-3,NA